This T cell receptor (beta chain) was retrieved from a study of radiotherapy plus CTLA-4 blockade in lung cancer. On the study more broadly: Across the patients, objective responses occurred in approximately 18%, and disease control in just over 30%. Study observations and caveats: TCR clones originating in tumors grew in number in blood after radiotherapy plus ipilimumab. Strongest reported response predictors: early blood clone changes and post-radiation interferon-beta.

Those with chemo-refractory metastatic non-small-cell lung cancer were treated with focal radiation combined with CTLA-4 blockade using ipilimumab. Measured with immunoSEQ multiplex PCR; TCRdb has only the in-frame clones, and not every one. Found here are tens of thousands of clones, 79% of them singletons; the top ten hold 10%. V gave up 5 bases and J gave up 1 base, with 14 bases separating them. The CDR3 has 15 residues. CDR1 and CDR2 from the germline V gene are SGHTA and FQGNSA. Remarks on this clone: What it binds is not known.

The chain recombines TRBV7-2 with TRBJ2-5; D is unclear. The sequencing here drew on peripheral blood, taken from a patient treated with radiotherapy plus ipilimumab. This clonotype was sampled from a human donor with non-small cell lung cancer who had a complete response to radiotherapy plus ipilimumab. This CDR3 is CASSPPVGVQETQYF. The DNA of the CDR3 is TGTGCCAGCAGCCCGCCCGTTGGGGTCCAAGAGACCCAGTACTTC.